This entry describes one T cell receptor beta chain. At one of its ends the junction is not consistent with the germline gene, which may arise from a read error. This sample stems from a study of CD4 and CD8 cells across lung adenocarcinoma regions. Each CDR3 protein gets one entry after TCRdb re-called the PCR reads with MiXCR. This sample has roughly 24,000 distinct CDR3 sequences, with over 40% found just once. The CDR3 consists of 17 residues. Germline CDR1 reads MNHEY; CDR2 reads SMNVEV (reference sequence). The patients had localized lung adenocarcinoma, a non-small cell subtype. The clonotype comes from a male donor with lung adenocarcinoma. The CD4 and CD8 labels of this study may be unreliable. This chain links TRBV27 with TRBJ2-3; 8 bases are a match to TRBD2. Specimen: CD4+ T cells from the center of a lung tumor. CDR3 sequence: CASSPGGGGGGTDTQYF. CDR3 sequence (DNA): TGTGCCAGCAGTCCGGGGGGGGGGGGGGGTGGCACAGATACGCAGTATTTC.